These 8 T cell receptor beta chains originate from one sample sequenced in a study of CD8 T cells in Susac syndrome. Random hexamers served to reverse transcribe roughly 0.5 to 1 ug RNA. Each CDR3 protein gets one entry after TCRdb re-called the immunoSEQ multiplex PCR reads with MiXCR. Of roughly 300,000 distinct CDR3 sequences detected, about 85% appear once; the ten largest clones hold about 0.11%. The source material was CD8+ T cells from PBMCs. The receptors here all came from a human donor with multiple sclerosis.

J is TRBJ2-5 and V is TRBV27, with 8 bases fitting TRBD1. The CDR3 is 14 amino acids. Trimming at V came to 6 bases and at J to 5 bases, leaving 8 bases not matched to a gene. The germline CDR1 and CDR2 sequences are MNHEY and SMNVEV (reference sequence). The CDR3 reads CASRAGGSWETQYF. In nucleotides, the CDR3 is TGTGCCAGCAGGGCAGGGGGCTCTTGGGAGACCCAGTACTTC.

The rearrangement joins TRBV28 to TRBJ1-1; tentatively, D is TRBD1 (5 bases). V gave up 5 bases and J gave up 7 bases, with 17 bases separating them. Germline V gene lookup returns CDR1 MDHEN and CDR2 SYDVKM. This CDR3 spans 14 amino acids. This CDR3 reads CASSGQGGLFEAFF. CDR3 sequence (DNA): TGTGCCAGCAGTGGGCAGGGTGGTCTCTTTGAAGCTTTCTTT.

The chain has TRBV4-2 and TRBJ2-7; TRBD2 aligns across 7 bases. Trimming removed 0 bases from V and 4 bases from J; junction bases left unmatched: 9. The CDR3 sequence is 16 residues long. Germline V gives CDR1 LGHNA, CDR2 YNFKEQ. CDR3 sequence: CASSQESGGSSYEQYF. CDR3 in DNA: TGTGCCAGCAGCCAAGAATCGGGCGGGAGTTCTTACGAGCAGTACTTC.

This chain's CDR3 is CASSGGLAGGPGDTQYF. The CDR3 DNA sequence: TGTGCCAGCAGCGGCGGACTAGCGGGAGGGCCGGGAGATACGCAGTATTTT. The chain is built from TRBV6-1 and TRBJ2-3; 15 bases are a match to TRBD2. Germline-derived CDR1 and CDR2 are MNHNS and SASEGT. The CDR3 extends over 17 amino acids. J gave up 5 bases and V 6 bases, and 9 bases lay outside the gene matches.

This chain uses TRBV5-4 with TRBJ2-5, with TRBD2 identical over 12 bases. V shed 2 bases, J shed 0 bases, and the junction held 5 bases outside the gene matches. This CDR3 contains 17 residues. Germline values: CDR1 SGHNT, CDR2 YYREEE (reference sequence). The CDR3 reads CASSFNLAGGDQETQYF. The CDR3 nucleotides are TGTGCCAGCAGCTTCAACCTAGCGGGGGGGGACCAAGAGACCCAGTACTTC.

This clonotype has just one count. This sequence joins TRBV12-3 or TRBV12-4 and TRBJ2-1; 11 nucleotides match TRBD2. The CDR3 contains 13 residues. J lost 10 bases, V lost 5 bases, and 4 bases had no gene match. In nucleotides, the CDR3 is TGTGCCAGCAGTACTAGCGGGAGCTCCGAGCAGTTCTTC. Translating gives CASSTSGSSEQFF.

The chain combines TRBV7-9 with TRBJ2-3, with no clear D. CDR1 is SEHNR and CDR2 is FQNEAQ in the germline V gene (reference sequence). Trimming left V 5 bases short and J 4 bases short, with 7 bases between. The CDR3 loop spans 12 amino acids. The CDR3 DNA reads TGTGCCAGCAGCCCCGGCTCAGATACGCAGTATTTT. This encodes CASSPGSDTQYF.

The gene calls are TRBV4-1 and TRBJ2-1; TRBD1 matches 10 bases. V lost 4 bases to trimming and J lost 6 bases; unmatched junction nucleotides: 9. In germline, CDR1 is MGHRA, CDR2 YSYEKL. The CDR3 has 16 residues. DNA of the CDR3: TGCGCCAGCAGCCTCGTCCGGGACAGGGGTGGCAATGAGCAGTTCTTC. It translates to CASSLVRDRGGNEQFF.